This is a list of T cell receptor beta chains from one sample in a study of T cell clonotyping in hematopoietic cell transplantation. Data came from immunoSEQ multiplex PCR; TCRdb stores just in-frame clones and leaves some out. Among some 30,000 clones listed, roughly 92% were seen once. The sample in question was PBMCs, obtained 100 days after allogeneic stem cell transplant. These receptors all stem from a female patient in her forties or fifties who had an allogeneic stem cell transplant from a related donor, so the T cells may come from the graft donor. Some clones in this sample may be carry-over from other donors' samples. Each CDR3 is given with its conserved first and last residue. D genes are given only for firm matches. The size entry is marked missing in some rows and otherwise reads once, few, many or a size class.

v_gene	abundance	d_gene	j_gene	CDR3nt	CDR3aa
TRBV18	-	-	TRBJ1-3	TGTGCCAGCTCACCAAGTCGGCAGGCACATGGAAACACCATATATTTT	CASSPSRQAHGNTIYF
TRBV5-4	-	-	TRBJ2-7	TGTGCCAGCAGCTTGTCGGGATACGAGCAGTACTTC	CASSLSGYEQYF
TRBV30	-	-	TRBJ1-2	TGTGCCTGGAGTGTACTTGGGGGCTACACCTTC	CAWSVLGGYTF
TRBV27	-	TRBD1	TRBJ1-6	TGTGCCAGCAGTTTATCAGGGACAGGGGGCGCTTATAATTCACCCCTCCACTTT	CASSLSGTGGAYNSPLHF
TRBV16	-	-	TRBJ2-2	TGTGCCAGCAGCACGCGCGGGGAGCTGTTTTTT	CASSTRGELFF
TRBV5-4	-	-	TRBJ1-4	TGTGCCAGCAGCTTGAGGGGGGCTGAAAAACTGTTTTTT	CASSLRGAEKLFF
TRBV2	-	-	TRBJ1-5	TGTGCCAGCAGTGAAGACGGGGCAGGTTGGCAGCCCCAGCATTTT	CASSEDGAGWQPQHF
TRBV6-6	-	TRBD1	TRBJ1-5	TGTGCCAGCAAAGCTTCATCCCCAGGGGGAAATCAGCCCCAGCATTTT	CASKASSPGGNQPQHF
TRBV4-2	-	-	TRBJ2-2	TGTGCCAGCAGCCTTAGGCTACAGATCACCGGGGAGCTGTTTTTT	CASSLRLQITGELFF
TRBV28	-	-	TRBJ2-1	TGTGCCAGCAGTCCCGGGACCCGGCATGAGCAGTTCTTC	CASSPGTRHEQFF
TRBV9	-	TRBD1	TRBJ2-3	TGTGCCAGCAGCGTGGGACAGGGGCTGGGAACAGATACGCAGTATTTT	CASSVGQGLGTDTQYF
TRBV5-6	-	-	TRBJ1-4	TGTGCCAGCAGCTTGCTTTTGGGGCCTTTAACTGGAAAACTGTTTTTT	CASSLLLGPLTGKLFF
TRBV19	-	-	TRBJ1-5	TGTGCCAGTAGTATAGATGGAGCCACCTATCAGCCCCAGCATTTT	CASSIDGATYQPQHF
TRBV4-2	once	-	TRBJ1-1	TGTGCCAGCAGCCAAGGAGGAACAGTCGGAAATGAAGCTTTCTTT	CASSQGGTVGNEAFF
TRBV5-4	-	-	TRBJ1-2	TGTGCCAGCAGCTTCTCATCTCTAAGTGGCTACACCTTC	CASSFSSLSGYTF
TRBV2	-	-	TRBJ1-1	TGTGCCAGCACAGCGGGTGTACCTGAAGCTTTCTTT	CASTAGVPEAFF
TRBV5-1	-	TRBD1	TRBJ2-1	TGCGCCAGCAGCTTGGGAATGGGACAGGGTTGGTTAGATGAGCAGTTCTTC	CASSLGMGQGWLDEQFF
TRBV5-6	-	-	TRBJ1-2	TGTGCCAGCAGCAGGCTGGACTTTAACTATGGCTACACCTTC	CASSRLDFNYGYTF
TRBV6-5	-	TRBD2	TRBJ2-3	TGTGCCACAAAGCGGGGGGGTACAGATACGCAGTATTTT	CATKRGGTDTQYF
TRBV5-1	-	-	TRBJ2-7	TGCGCCAGCAGCTGGGAGCGCTCCTACGAGCAGTACTTC	CASSWERSYEQYF
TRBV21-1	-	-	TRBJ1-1	TGTGCCAGCAGCAAAAGGCCCGGGACTGAAGCTTTCTTT	CASSKRPGTEAFF
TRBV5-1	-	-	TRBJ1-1	TGCGCCAGCAGCTCTTACTCCCCCCGGGGGCCTGAAGCTTTCTTT	CASSSYSPRGPEAFF
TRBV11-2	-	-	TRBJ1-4	TGTGCCAGCAGCTTTTCAGGGGAGATCGGCACTAATGAAAAACTGTTTTTT	CASSFSGEIGTNEKLFF
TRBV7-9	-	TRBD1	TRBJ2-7	TGTGCCAGCAGTCTGACAGGGGTAGACTACGAGCAGTACTTC	CASSLTGVDYEQYF
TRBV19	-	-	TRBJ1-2	TGTGCCAGTAGTTCCCCGGGGGGCGAGTTCCGCCGCGGCTACACCTTC	CASSSPGGEFRRGYTF
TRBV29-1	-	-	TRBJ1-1	TGCAGCGTTGGGGGGTATGGCGCTGAAGCTTTCTTT	CSVGGYGAEAFF
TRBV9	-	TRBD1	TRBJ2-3	TGTGCCAGCAGCGCCGGGACAGGGTTGTATACGCAGTATTTT	CASSAGTGLYTQYF
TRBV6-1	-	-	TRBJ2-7	TGTGCCAGCAGTGTGAGTATTTGGTACGAGCAGTACTTC	CASSVSIWYEQYF
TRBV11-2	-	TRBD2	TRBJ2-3	TGTGCCAGCAGCTTAAGTGGGGGGGAAGATACGCAGTATTTT	CASSLSGGEDTQYF
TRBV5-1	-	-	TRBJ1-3	TGCGCCAGCAGCTCCGTTCCGACAGAAGCCTCTGGAAACACCATATATTTT	CASSSVPTEASGNTIYF
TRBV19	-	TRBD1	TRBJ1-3	TGTGCCAGTTCGGCCTTACAGGGGGTGTCTACGCTGGGTACCATATATTTT	CASSALQGVSTLGTIYF